This TCR beta chain originates from a study of CD8 T cells in Susac syndrome. The authors reverse transcribed about 0.5 to 1 ug RNA with random hexamers. TCRdb re-called the immunoSEQ multiplex PCR reads with MiXCR, one entry per CDR3 protein. The sample has some 150,000 distinct CDR3 sequences, roughly 95% seen once. The ends were cut back, 4 bases at V and 0 bases at J, with 12 bases in the middle. CDR1 SGHRS and CDR2 YFSETQ come from the germline V gene. The CDR3 sequence is 15 residues long. Source material: CD4+ T cells from PBMCs. This TCR came from a human donor with Susac syndrome. The genes are TRBV5-1 and TRBJ2-3; D is unresolved. The chain's CDR3 is CASSLSLPSTDTQYF. CDR3 in DNA: TGCGCCAGCAGCCTCAGCCTACCTAGCACAGATACGCAGTATTTT.